Listed below are T cell receptor beta chains from one sample, sequenced in a study of OX40 agonist ivuxolimab in advanced cancers. Data came from immunoSEQ multiplex PCR; TCRdb stores just in-frame clones and leaves some out. The table has 60,000 to 80,000 clones, 70% to 90% seen once. This specimen was CD4+ or CD8+ T cells sorted from blood, taken in a trial of the OX40 agonist ivuxolimab. These receptors were obtained from an adult with an advanced solid tumor such as melanoma, head and neck, liver or kidney cancer. The CDR3 runs from the conserved cysteine through the conserved F or W. D genes are given only for firm matches. Size values are once, few and many counts, or a class for expanded clones, and some rows have none.

j_gene,d_gene,abundance,v_gene,CDR3aa,CDR3nt
TRBJ2-5,TRBD2,NA,TRBV15,CATSRSRTSVETQYF,TGTGCCACCAGCAGATCCCGGACTAGCGTCGAGACCCAGTACTTC
TRBJ1-5,NA,NA,TRBV7-2,CASSLVGQPQHF,TGTGCCAGCAGCTTAGTGGGTCAGCCCCAGCATTTT
TRBJ1-2,TRBD1,NA,TRBV4-1,CASSQGSVRRRDRPGYGYTF,TGCGCCAGCAGCCAAGGTTCCGTCCGGAGAAGGGACAGGCCTGGCTATGGCTACACCTTC
TRBJ1-5,TRBD1,NA,TRBV10-2,CASSDRGGGPQHF,TGCGCCAGCAGCGACAGGGGGGGAGGGCCCCAGCATTTT
TRBJ1-4,NA,NA,TRBV7-6,CASGLGYNEKLFF,TGTGCCAGCGGCTTAGGTTACAACGAAAAACTGTTTTTT
TRBJ1-1,NA,NA,TRBV6-1,CASSDPLGVGDTEAFF,TGTGCCAGCAGTGACCCCCTGGGGGTGGGGGACACTGAAGCTTTCTTT
TRBJ1-2,NA,few,TRBV4-2,CASSQEGEGRRGYTF,TGTGCCAGCAGCCAAGAGGGGGAGGGGCGTAGGGGCTACACCTTC
TRBJ1-5,NA,NA,TRBV6-5,CASSPQTGREPQHF,TGTGCCAGCAGTCCTCAGACGGGGAGGGAGCCCCAGCATTTT
TRBJ2-3,TRBD2,NA,TRBV29-1,CSVEGTSGGTDTQYF,TGCAGCGTTGAAGGGACTAGCGGGGGCACAGATACGCAGTATTTT
TRBJ2-2,NA,NA,TRBV7-9,CASSPGPGVNTGELFF,TGTGCCAGCAGCCCAGGTCCTGGGGTCAACACCGGGGAGCTGTTTTTT
TRBJ1-5,TRBD1,NA,TRBV6-6,CASSQTGVNQPQHF,TGTGCCAGCAGCCAGACAGGGGTCAATCAGCCCCAGCATTTT
TRBJ1-1,NA,NA,TRBV5-1,CASSSQPGDTEAFF,TGCGCCAGCAGCTCTCAGCCAGGAGACACTGAAGCTTTCTTT
TRBJ2-4,NA,NA,TRBV28,CATQAGATGKNIQYF,TGTGCCACCCAGGCAGGGGCTACGGGCAAAAACATTCAGTACTTC
TRBJ1-5,NA,NA,TRBV19,CASSIGASHQPQHF,TGTGCCAGTAGTATTGGAGCGTCGCATCAGCCCCAGCATTTT
TRBJ1-1,NA,few,TRBV7-9,CATISRATEAFF,TGTGCCACGATAAGCCGGGCCACTGAAGCTTTCTTT
TRBJ2-3,NA,NA,TRBV6-6,CASPPERGGTDTQYF,TGTGCCAGCCCGCCGGAAAGGGGGGGCACAGATACGCAGTATTTT
TRBJ2-7,NA,NA,TRBV30,CAWSVPGPAEYF,TGTGCCTGGAGTGTACCGGGCCCGGCGGAGTACTTC
TRBJ2-1,NA,NA,TRBV2,CASDGGPSYNEQFF,TGTGCCAGCGACGGGGGTCCCTCCTACAATGAGCAGTTCTTC
TRBJ2-2,NA,NA,TRBV6-5,CASSYSRVPTGELFF,TGTGCCAGCAGTTACTCGCGAGTCCCCACCGGGGAGCTGTTTTTT
TRBJ2-1,NA,NA,TRBV27,CASSLQGRGYNEQFF,TGTGCCAGCAGTTTACAGGGGAGAGGCTACAATGAGCAGTTCTTC
TRBJ1-2,NA,NA,TRBV5-8,CASSYPRGGYTF,TGTGCCAGCAGCTACCCGAGAGGCGGCTACACCTTC
TRBJ2-1,NA,NA,TRBV7-3,CASSLYGSSVNEQFF,TGTGCCAGCAGCCTATACGGCTCCTCGGTGAATGAGCAGTTCTTC
TRBJ2-5,TRBD1,NA,TRBV18,CASSPPGQQETQYF,TGTGCCAGCTCACCACCGGGACAGCAAGAGACCCAGTACTTC
TRBJ2-4,NA,NA,TRBV7-9,CASSQGGLAKNIQYF,TGTGCCAGCAGCCAAGGTGGACTAGCCAAAAACATTCAGTACTTC
TRBJ2-3,TRBD2,NA,TRBV5-8,CASSFNPKFSGKSDTQYF,TGTGCCAGCAGCTTTAATCCCAAATTTAGCGGGAAATCAGATACGCAGTATTTT
TRBJ1-1,NA,NA,TRBV4-1,CASSQGPRNTEAFF,TGCGCCAGCAGCCAAGGGCCCAGGAACACTGAAGCTTTCTTT
TRBJ1-2,NA,NA,TRBV5-4,CASSQDVQDYGYTF,TGTGCCAGCAGCCAAGATGTCCAGGACTATGGCTACACCTTC
TRBJ1-2,TRBD1,NA,TRBV11-2,CASSHLRRGSSQGYTF,TGTGCCAGCAGCCACCTCCGCAGGGGGTCTTCCCAAGGCTACACCTTC
TRBJ1-5,NA,NA,TRBV4-2,CASSQEWTETNQPQHF,TGTGCCAGCAGCCAAGAATGGACTGAAACAAATCAGCCCCAGCATTTT
TRBJ2-3,TRBD2,NA,TRBV27,CASSRTSGSSTDTQYF,TGTGCCAGCAGCCGTACTAGCGGTTCTAGCACAGATACGCAGTATTTT
TRBJ1-1,NA,once,TRBV19,CASSIQGLNTEAFF,TGTGCCAGTAGTATACAGGGGCTGAACACTGAAGCTTTCTTT
TRBJ1-3,NA,NA,TRBV5-1,CASSPTDGNTIYF,TGCGCCAGCAGTCCGACAGACGGAAACACCATATATTTT
TRBJ1-1,NA,NA,TRBV7-9,CASTRGQGTEAFF,TGTGCCAGCACCAGGGGCCAGGGGACTGAAGCTTTCTTT
TRBJ2-7,TRBD2,NA,TRBV7-6,CASSPDPGLAVSSYEQYF,TGTGCCAGCAGTCCGGACCCGGGACTAGCGGTAAGCTCCTACGAGCAGTACTTC
TRBJ2-1,NA,NA,TRBV5-4,CASSLGQATYNEQFF,TGTGCCAGCAGCTTGGGACAGGCTACATACAATGAGCAGTTCTTC
TRBJ2-1,TRBD2,NA,TRBV4-1,CASSRILAGGPYNEQFF,TGCGCCAGCAGCCGAATACTAGCGGGGGGCCCCTACAATGAGCAGTTCTTC
TRBJ1-2,NA,NA,TRBV15,CATSRGSGGNYGYTF,TGTGCCACCAGCAGAGGGTCGGGGGGGAACTATGGCTACACCTTC
TRBJ1-4,NA,NA,TRBV28,CASRLAGIPLFF,TGTGCCAGCAGACTTGCCGGGATCCCCCTTTTTTTT
TRBJ1-1,NA,NA,TRBV28,CASSRPYPGNTEAFF,TGTGCCAGCAGCCGCCCCTACCCGGGGAACACTGAAGCTTTCTTT
TRBJ2-6,NA,NA,TRBV5-1,CASSLGATGSGANVLTF,TGCGCCAGCAGCTTGGGTGCGACGGGTTCTGGGGCCAACGTCCTGACTTTC
TRBJ1-6,NA,NA,TRBV19,CASSSGRINSPLHF,TGTGCCAGTAGTTCTGGACGGATTAATTCACCCCTCCACTTT
TRBJ1-1,NA,NA,TRBV27,CASSYPPVRGATEAFF,TGTGCCAGCAGTTACCCCCCGGTTCGGGGGGCCACTGAAGCTTTCTTT
TRBJ2-1,NA,NA,TRBV6-5,CASRKVVYSYNEQFF,TGTGCCAGCAGGAAGGTGGTTTACTCCTACAATGAGCAGTTCTTC
TRBJ1-5,NA,NA,TRBV2,CASSLAGVRGQPQHF,TGTGCCAGCAGTTTAGCGGGGGTAAGGGGGCAGCCCCAGCATTTT
TRBJ1-5,TRBD1,NA,TRBV5-8,CASSLETGRGNQPQHF,TGTGCCAGCAGCTTGGAGACAGGGAGGGGGAATCAGCCCCAGCATTTT
TRBJ2-1,TRBD1,NA,TRBV28,CASSYRDRGENEQFF,TGTGCCAGCAGTTACCGGGACAGGGGTGAGAATGAGCAGTTCTTC
TRBJ2-2,NA,once,TRBV4-1,CASRPFWGLDEALFF,TGCGCCAGCCGCCCATTCTGGGGGCTAGACGAGGCGCTGTTTTTT
TRBJ1-1,NA,NA,TRBV7-8,CASSLVGFPGGGTEAFF,TGTGCCAGCAGCTTAGTGGGGTTCCCTGGAGGGGGAACTGAAGCTTTCTTT
TRBJ2-5,NA,NA,TRBV7-2,CASSLTAVQETQYF,TGTGCCAGCAGCTTAACAGCGGTCCAAGAGACCCAGTACTTC
TRBJ1-2,NA,once,TRBV7-2,CASSSRRGLFYGYTF,TGTGCCAGCAGCTCACGACGGGGATTGTTTTATGGCTACACCTTC
TRBJ1-6,NA,NA,TRBV9,CASRAGTLDNSPLHF,TGTGCCAGCAGGGCTGGGACTTTAGATAATTCACCCCTCCACTTT